Following are 18 T cell receptor beta chains from one sample sequenced in a study of blood T cell repertoires in COVID-19. Libraries were prepared by immunoSEQ multiplex PCR; TCRdb keeps only in-frame clonotypes and omits some of them. The sample has 350,000 to 450,000 clones, approximately 87% seen once. The sequencing input was PBMCs or T cells enriched from blood (not recorded which). These receptors were collected from a man aged 35 to 55 in a cohort exposed to, infected with or recovered from COVID-19 (not recorded which).

The chain combines TRBV7-9 with TRBJ2-7, with 11 nucleotides matching TRBD2. Germline CDR1 reads SEHNR; CDR2 reads FQNEAQ (reference sequence). The CDR3 is 15 residues long. V lost 2 bases, J lost 5 bases, and 5 bases stayed unmatched. CDR3 nucleotides: TGTGCCAGCAGCTTAATTACTAGCGGGAGTCACGAGCAGTACTTC. This gives the protein CASSLITSGSHEQYF.

In DNA, the CDR3 is TGCGCCAGCAGCTTACCGGGACAGGGGGGGACAGATACGCAGTATTTT. This sequence encodes CASSLPGQGGTDTQYF. This sequence joins TRBV5-1 and TRBJ2-3; 11 bases line up with TRBD1. Germline V gene data show CDR1 as SGHRS and CDR2 as YFSETQ. The V gene end was trimmed by 2 bases and the J gene end by 3 bases; junction bases not matched to a gene: 5. The CDR3 consists of 16 residues.

In DNA, the CDR3 is TGTGCCAGCAAACTTGGAGGGCGTGATACGCAGTATTTT. Translated: CASKLGGRDTQYF. The rearrangement uses TRBV25-1 and TRBJ2-3; possibly TRBD2 for D (6 bases). CDR3 length: 13 amino acids. Germline CDR1 is MGHDK and CDR2 is SYGVNS. V was trimmed by 7 bases and J by 6 bases, leaving 14 bases between them.

V gene TRBV10-2 combines with J gene TRBJ1-1; 7 nucleotides line up with TRBD1. The trim removed 7 bases at V and 1 base at J, leaving 6 bases unmatched. Germline assignment: CDR1 WSHSY and CDR2 SAAADI. The CDR3 length is 14 residues. The CDR3: CASTLRGENTEAFF. Here the CDR3 DNA reads TGCGCCAGCACCCTCAGGGGGGAGAACACTGAAGCTTTCTTT.

This clone is a singleton in its sample. The CDR3 is CAISPGLAGGQETQYF. The CDR3 DNA is TGTGCCATCAGTCCGGGACTAGCGGGAGGGCAAGAGACCCAGTACTTC. The V call is TRBV10-3, the J call TRBJ2-5, with 16 bases aligning to TRBD2. The CDR3 has 16 residues. From germline, CDR1 is ENHRY and CDR2 SYGVKD. The J segment lost 2 bases and the V segment lost 5 bases, leaving 2 bases of the junction unmatched.

CDR3 loop: CSALGGAGTEAFF. The CDR3 nucleotides are TGCAGCGCCCTAGGGGGGGCCGGCACTGAAGCTTTCTTT. This chain links TRBV29-1 with TRBJ1-1; a weak D match, TRBD1 (6 bases). V lost 7 bases and J lost 4, with 16 bases in between. The CDR3 loop spans 13 amino acids. Germline CDR1 reads SQVTM; CDR2 reads ANQGSEA.

The J gene is TRBJ1-5, the V gene TRBV28; D is unresolved. Trimming pared 7 bases from V and 0 bases from J, leaving 7 bases between. Germline CDR1 reads MDHEN; CDR2 reads SYDVKM. The CDR3 length is 13 residues. DNA of the CDR3: TGTGCCAGCAACGGAGATAGCAATCAGCCCCAGCATTTT. It yields the protein CASNGDSNQPQHF.

This sequence joins TRBV3-1 (or the pseudogene TRBV3-2) and TRBJ2-1; perhaps TRBD2 as D (6 bases). V was pared by 4 bases and J by 0 bases, with 16 bases between. This CDR3 has 17 residues. Germline CDR1 LGHDT, CDR2 YNNKEL (reference sequence). CDR3 amino acids: CASSPTKAGNSYNEQFF. Written as DNA, the CDR3 is TGTGCCAGCAGCCCCACTAAAGCGGGTAACTCCTACAATGAGCAGTTCTTC.

The chain employs TRBV9 and TRBJ2-5; TRBD1 matches 7 bases. The germline V gene encodes CDR1 SGDLS and CDR2 YYNGEE. After removal of 0 bases from V and 5 bases from J, the junction contained 1 base not matched to a gene. There are 13 residues in the CDR3. The CDR3 DNA reads TGTGCCAGCAGCGTAGTACAGGGGGAGACCCAGTACTTC. Protein product: CASSVVQGETQYF. The variable domain in full, with the rest retrieved from reference TRBV9 and TRBJ2-5, is DSGVTQTPKHLITATGQRVTLRCSPRSGDLSVYWYQQSLDQGLQFLIQYYNGEERAKGNILERFSAQQFPDLHSELNLSSLELGDSALYFCASSVVQGETQYFGPGTRLLVL.

The chain uses TRBV19 and TRBJ1-2; TRBD1 might be the D (6 bases). Germline values: CDR1 LNHDA, CDR2 SQIVND (reference sequence). V gave up 6 bases and J gave up 0 bases, with 14 bases separating them. This CDR3 is built from 15 residues. In nucleotides, the CDR3 is TGTGCCAGTAGGTCCGGACAGAAACCTAACTATGGCTACACCTTC. This codes for CASRSGQKPNYGYTF.

This chain connects TRBV19 to TRBJ2-3; D is unclear. Germline-derived CDR1 and CDR2 are LNHDA and SQIVND (reference sequence). The V gene lost 3 bases and the J gene lost 0 bases, with 7 bases spanning the gap. This CDR3 has 14 amino acids. As DNA, the CDR3 is TGTGCCAGTAGTATGTTGTCGAGCACAGATACGCAGTATTTT. It translates to CASSMLSSTDTQYF.

The V call is TRBV6-1, the J call TRBJ1-3; tentatively, D is TRBD1 (6 bases). This CDR3 comprises 16 residues. Germline V gives CDR1 MNHNS, CDR2 SASEGT. V was trimmed by 2 bases and J by 1 base, leaving 12 bases between them. DNA for the CDR3: TGTGCCAGCAGTGAAACCGGGACACATTCTGGAAACACCATATATTTT. Its translation: CASSETGTHSGNTIYF.

The gene calls are TRBV5-4 and TRBJ2-1, with D maybe TRBD2 (6 bases). CDR1 and CDR2 from the germline V gene are SGHNT and YYREEE (reference sequence). The CDR3 has 16 residues. Trimming removed 4 bases from V and 7 bases from J, with 21 bases in between. This CDR3 is CASSPQGLYKQNEQFF. DNA of the CDR3: TGTGCCAGCAGCCCCCAGGGACTCTACAAGCAGAATGAGCAGTTCTTC.

This sequence joins TRBV6-5 and TRBJ1-2; a possible D gene is TRBD1 (6 bases). CDR1 and CDR2 from the germline V gene are MNHEY and SVGAGI. V shed 2 bases and J shed 3 bases, with 7 bases lying between them. This CDR3 spans 13 amino acids. This chain's CDR3 is CASSYDRYYGYTF. In DNA, the CDR3 is TGTGCCAGCAGTTACGACAGGTACTATGGCTACACCTTC.

The chain combines TRBV19 with TRBJ1-2; 7 bases agree with TRBD1. The CDR3 runs to 13 residues. V gave up 6 bases and J gave up 4 bases; unmatched junction bases: 5. Germline assignment: CDR1 LNHDA and CDR2 SQIVND (reference sequence). CDR3 sequence (DNA): TGTGCCAGTAGGGTAACAGGGGCCTATGGCTACACCTTC. Amino acids: CASRVTGAYGYTF.

V usage is TRBV29-1 and J usage is TRBJ1-2; D not certain. The CDR3 runs to 14 residues. Per the germline V gene, CDR1 is SQVTM and CDR2 is ANQGSEA. The V gene lost 6 bases and the J gene lost 2 bases, with 16 bases spanning the gap. CDR3 nucleotide sequence: TGCAGCGTCGACTGGAACCCTGGGAACTATGGCTACACCTTC. It is translated as CSVDWNPGNYGYTF.

J is TRBJ2-7 and V is TRBV28; D might be TRBD2 (7 bases). Germline CDR1 is MDHEN and CDR2 is SYDVKM. The V end was cut by 6 bases, the J end by 7 bases, with 13 bases between. The CDR3 is 12 amino acids. The CDR3 sequence: CASRSGGLEQYF. In nucleotides, the CDR3 is TGTGCCAGCAGGTCGGGGGGCCTGGAGCAGTACTTC.

For this clone: The same CDR3 also results from other DNA sequences found in this sample. The V call is TRBV28, the J call TRBJ1-5; TRBD1 matches at 9 bases. This CDR3 spans 15 amino acids. Germline CDR1 MDHEN, CDR2 SYDVKM. The trim removed 5 bases at V and 1 base at J, leaving 3 bases unmatched. The CDR3 nucleotides read TGTGCCAGCAGTCGACAGGGGGGCAGCAATCAGCCCCAGCATTTT. This gives the protein CASSRQGGSNQPQHF. Filled out from reference TRBV28 and TRBJ1-5, the complete variable domain reads DVKVTQSSRYLVKRTGEKVFLECVQDMDHENMFWYRQDPGLGLRLIYFSYDVKMKEKGDIPEGYSVSREKKERFSLILESASTNQTSMYLCASSRQGGSNQPQHFGDGTRLSIL.